This TCR beta chain comes out of a study of cytomegalovirus exposure and HLA in healthy donors (dated by TCRdb to 2016 to 2017). Background for the entire study: According to a later analysis, one platform produced both the 120 validation repertoires and the approximately 670 repertoires of the first cohort. The study aimed to test whether cataloging public T cell receptors could reveal signatures of past pathogen exposure. Along with the roughly 610-subject first cohort, a separate validation cohort of over 90 different subjects was used. To predict cytomegalovirus infection status, the study brought together high-throughput TCR immunosequencing, statistical association of individual TCRs with disease status, and machine learning.

On this clone itself: Its specific antigen is unknown. No base quality values were provided; no much bigger clone lies one nucleotide off.

The library was made by the immunoSEQ multiplex PCR assay. Per the original workflow: A statistical classification framework was developed to diagnose cytomegalovirus status using the catalog of TCR beta chain sequences. TCRdb's version of the immuneACCESS table is confined to in-frame rearrangements and falls short of the full clone set. An unresolved V gene accounts for under half of the shortfall where checked; the remainder is of unknown origin. V and J calls and clone size are those listed in that table; D and trimming were worked out from the DNA. The sample data list roughly 71,000 clones, and roughly 94% of these were observed just once. About 0.63% of the sample rests with the top ten. Study-level results and caveats: Subsequent analysis determined that TCRs grouped into clusters in the first cohort also showed a tendency toward co-occurrence across the 120 validation repertoires, and approximately 94% of cluster scores exceeded 0. Most TCR sequences were observed very rarely across donors, whereas some public TCRs were present in many individuals. In vitro tests confirmed that a few of the cytomegalovirus-associated TCR beta chains recognize cytomegalovirus antigens. A later analysis lacked HLA typing for the validation cohort, so it scored co-occurrence in that cohort across all 110 or so repertoires. In the study, some 160 TCR beta chains were listed as associated with cytomegalovirus. According to the authors, the approach could potentially be generalized to other disease states and immunological phenotypes. The classifier was reported to diagnose cytomegalovirus status with high specificity and sensitivity in both the original and validation cohorts.

V drops 2 bases and J drops 8 bases, leaving 12 bases in between. Reading from cysteine to phenylalanine, the CDR3 counts 14 amino acids. Solely the CDR3 DNA is kept, with 42 bases framed from the first base. According to the germline V gene, CDR1 reads KGHSH and CDR2 reads LQKENI. The donors were included in the validation cohort of over a hundred subjects, a group kept apart from the approximately 690-subject first cohort. Sequencing used PBMCs. This clonotype was obtained from a young woman in good health and CMV-seronegative. The sequence joins TRBV18 to TRBJ1-4; TRBD1 could be the D gene, as 6 bases match. The DNA reads as follows: TGTGCCAGCTCACCAGGGCAGGGGATAGAAAAACTGTTTTTT. Translated, this is CASSPGQGIEKLFF.